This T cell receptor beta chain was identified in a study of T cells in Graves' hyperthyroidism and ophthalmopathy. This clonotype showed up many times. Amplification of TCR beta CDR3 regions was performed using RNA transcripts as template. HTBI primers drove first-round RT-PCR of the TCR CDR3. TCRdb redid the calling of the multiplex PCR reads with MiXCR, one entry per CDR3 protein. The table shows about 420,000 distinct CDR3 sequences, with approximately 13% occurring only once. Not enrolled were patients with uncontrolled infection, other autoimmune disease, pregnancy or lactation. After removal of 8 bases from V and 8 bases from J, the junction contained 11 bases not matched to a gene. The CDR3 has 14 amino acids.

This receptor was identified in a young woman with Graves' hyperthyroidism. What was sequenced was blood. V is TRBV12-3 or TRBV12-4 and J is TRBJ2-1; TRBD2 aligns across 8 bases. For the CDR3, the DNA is TGTGCCAGCGGGATCCCTGCCGGGGGGGATGAGCAGTTCTTC. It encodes CASGIPAGGDEQFF.